This T cell receptor (beta chain) was obtained from a study of blood T cells in healthy people across ages. Primers used in a second PCR of roughly 6 to 12 cycles were a sample-barcoded 5' primer and a J-beta primer mix. Sequencing yielded, for each sample, at least 2.5 million paired-end reads carrying CDR3. TCRdb re-called the 5' RACE reads with MiXCR, one entry per CDR3 protein. The repertoire holds 2 million or so distinct CDR3 sequences, with less than 50% as singletons. Trimming removed 7 bases from V and 3 bases from J, with 9 bases in between. The CDR3 is 13 residues long. Germline assignment: CDR1 MNHNS and CDR2 SASEGT.

The sequenced material came from blood. This TCR was sampled from a woman aged 40 to 55 in good health. The chain carries TRBV6-1 and TRBJ2-2; no clear D gene. CDR3: CASKDGYTGELFF. CDR3 in DNA: TGTGCCAGCAAAGACGGGTACACCGGGGAGCTGTTTTTT.